Shown below are 13 T cell receptor beta chains from a single sample sequenced in a study of T-cell reconstitution after alpha-beta-depleted transplantation in children listed by TCRdb under 2016. The meaning of the sample's treatment or condition label: allogeneic hematopoietic cell transplantation with graft depleted of TCRalphabeta T cells and CD19 B cells. To prepare the library, PCR was applied. The instrument was an Illumina HiSeq 2500. TCR library preparation used molecular barcoding, with unique molecular identifiers applied to normalize quantification of the TCRbeta repertoire. In TCRdb, the public reads were trimmed at Q25 with fastp and aligned with MiXCR, with productive beta chains retained. Rows matching on CDR3 protein sequence are summarized as one entry with the most common DNA and genes. A total of around 60,000 distinct CDR3 sequences appear in this sample, about 40% of them only once. 95% to 98% of the sample lies in the top ten.

The material was PBMCs, mostly from graft donor cells, obtained 360 days after TCRalphabeta/CD19-depleted stem cell transplant. The origin of the receptors is a male patient under 18 who had a stem cell transplant for acute lymphoblastic leukemia, so the T cells may come from the graft donor.

The chain combines TRBV6-5 with TRBJ1-1, with TRBD1 as a possible D gene (5 bases). CDR1 MNHEY and CDR2 SVGAGI come from the germline V gene. V was shortened by 2 bases and J by 4 bases, with 8 bases between the two germline ends. The CDR3 extends over 13 amino acids. The CDR3 nucleotides are TGTGCCAGCAGTTACGCGGGGGTCACTGAAGCTTTCTTT. This encodes CASSYAGVTEAFF.

This clonotype came up a few times. The chain carries TRBV20-1 and TRBJ2-7; TRBD1 agrees at 10 bases. The germline V gene encodes CDR1 DFQATT and CDR2 SNEGSKA (reference sequence). The CDR3 totals 13 residues. The junction had 10 bases not matched to a gene; V was cut back by 8 bases and J by 6 bases. CDR3 residues: CSSPARTGGEQYF. The CDR3 coding sequence is TGCAGTTCTCCCGCGAGGACAGGGGGCGAGCAGTACTTC.

The V gene is TRBV29-1, the J gene TRBJ2-5; D gene unclear. Trimming pared 6 bases from V and 7 bases from J, leaving 21 bases between. Looked up from germline, CDR1 is SQVTM and CDR2 is ANQGSEA. This CDR3 has 14 residues. The CDR3 DNA reads TGCAGCGTGGATGGATTAGACCTAAGAAGGACCCAGTACTTC. Residues: CSVDGLDLRRTQYF.

This chain links TRBV21-1 with TRBJ2-3; whether TRBD2, the table's D call, matches the DNA was not checked. TRBV21-1 is described as a pseudogene. The length of the CDR3 is 16 residues. The CDR3 loop is CASGVERERETDTQYF. CDR3 bases: TGTGCCAGCGGCGTTGAGCGGGAGAGGGAGACAGATACGCAGTATTTT.

This chain uses TRBV7-8 with TRBJ1-1; no clear D. The V end lost 5 bases, the J end lost 5 bases, and 21 bases lay between the germline ends. The CDR3 is made up of 16 amino acids. Germline lookup yields CDR1 SGHVS and CDR2 FQNEAQ. The CDR3 nucleotides are TGTGCCAGCAGCACGAAGAGGGAGATCAGGAAGACTGAAGCTTTCTTT. Translation gives CASSTKREIRKTEAFF.

CDR3 sequence reads: CSADPTLGYTF. The CDR3 DNA reads as TGCAGCGCCGACCCGACACTGGGCTACACCTTC. The J gene is TRBJ1-2, the V gene TRBV29-1; D unresolved. CDR3 length: 11 residues. Trimming cost V 7 bases and J 8 bases, with 14 bases left between them. Germline V lookup: CDR1 SQVTM, CDR2 ANQGSEA.

The sample holds a few counts of this clonotype. This chain joins TRBV28 and TRBJ2-3, with a weak D call TRBD2 (6 bases). The V and J ends lost 0 bases and 1 base respectively, with 11 bases between them. Germline assignment: CDR1 MDHEN and CDR2 SYDVKM. CDR3 size: 16 residues. In DNA form, the CDR3 reads TGTGCCAGCAGTTTATGGTCCGGAGGGCGCACAGATACGCAGTATTTT. This translates into CASSLWSGGRTDTQYF.

This clonotype occurred a few times. The chain recombines TRBV7-6 with TRBJ2-1; 11 bases agree with TRBD1. Germline CDR1 SGHVS, CDR2 FNYEAQ. The length of the CDR3 is 16 residues. V shed 5 bases and J 5 bases; nucleotides not matched to a gene: 8. The CDR3 nucleotides read TGTGCCAGCAGCCCTCGGACAGGGGGCACCCACAATGAGCAGTTCTTC. Protein: CASSPRTGGTHNEQFF.

This chain connects TRBV5-1 to TRBJ1-4; D possibly corresponds to TRBD1 (5 bases). The V end was cut by 7 bases, the J end by 7 bases, with 14 bases between. This CDR3 is 13 amino acids long. Germline assignment: CDR1 SGHRS and CDR2 YFSETQ. The CDR3 region has the DNA TGCGCCAGCTCAGAGTGGGGGGTTGAAAAACTGTTTTTT. Protein: CASSEWGVEKLFF.

This sequence joins TRBV5-5 and TRBJ2-1; either TRBD1 or TRBD2 may fit D (7 bases each). Germline loops: CDR1 SGHKS, CDR2 YYEKEE (reference sequence). The V end lost 2 bases, the J end lost 8 bases, and 17 bases lay between the germline ends. CDR3 size: 15 residues. Here the CDR3 DNA reads TGTGCCAGCAGCTTCTCAGGGGGGGGAGGGGATGAGCAGTTCTTC. Translated: CASSFSGGGGDEQFF.

The chain combines TRBV5-1 with TRBJ2-3, with 9 bases that match TRBD2. The CDR3 is 16 amino acids. V lost 1 base to trimming and J lost 6 bases; unmatched junction nucleotides: 9. Germline V gene sequence: CDR1 SGHRS, CDR2 YFSETQ. The DNA of the CDR3 is TGCGCCAGCAGCTTGAATGCGGGAGGGCCTGGGGATACGCAGTATTTT. This encodes CASSLNAGGPGDTQYF.

The V call is TRBV3-1, the J call TRBJ2-1; D gene ambiguous. Trimming removed 0 bases at V and 4 bases at J, with 7 bases between. This CDR3 spans 14 amino acids. Germline V gene data show CDR1 as LGHDT and CDR2 as YNNKEL (reference sequence). Here the CDR3 DNA reads TGTGCCAGCAGCCAAGAATTACCATACAATGAGCAGTTCTTC. This gives the protein CASSQELPYNEQFF.

This clonotype was seen at least ten times. The chain links TRBV13 to TRBJ2-3; TRBD2 aligns across 12 bases. V lost 5 bases and J lost 3; bases outside the gene matches: 3. The CDR3 is made up of 15 amino acids. Germline loops: CDR1 PRHDT, CDR2 FYEKMQ (reference sequence). The CDR3 region is CASSASGGATDTQYF. Here the CDR3 DNA reads TGTGCCAGCAGCGCTAGCGGGGGGGCAACAGATACGCAGTATTTT.